The sequence of this T cell receptor (beta chain) was determined in a study of blood T cell repertoires in COVID-19. The overall study: In each case, the material was cDNA or gDNA derived from T cells, B-cell-depleted T cells, or PBMCs.

Residents of under 25 US areas, aged roughly 18 to 95 years, made up the participants. Under the authors' procedure: Scientists estimated how many nucleated cells there were by amplifying reference gene primers. Using immunoSEQ multiplex PCR, the repertoire was profiled, and TCRdb retains in-frame clones only, with some absent. The D gene and trimming were derived from the DNA, and the V and J assignments and clone size from that table. The top ten hold about 9.3% of the sample, which has under 250,000 clones, 85% seen once. The CDR3 loop spans 13 amino acids. Trimming removed 2 bases from V and 9 bases from J, with 13 bases in between. Germline-derived CDR1 and CDR2 are LGHNT and FRNRAP.

V is TRBV12-5 and J is TRBJ1-2; D ambiguous. This clonotype was sampled from a woman aged 45-59 years with acute COVID-19. Sequencing input: PBMCs or T cells enriched from blood (not recorded which). CDR3 in amino acids: CASGLSHLLRYTF. The CDR3 DNA follows: TGTGCTAGTGGTTTGTCACACCTTCTTCGCTACACCTTC.